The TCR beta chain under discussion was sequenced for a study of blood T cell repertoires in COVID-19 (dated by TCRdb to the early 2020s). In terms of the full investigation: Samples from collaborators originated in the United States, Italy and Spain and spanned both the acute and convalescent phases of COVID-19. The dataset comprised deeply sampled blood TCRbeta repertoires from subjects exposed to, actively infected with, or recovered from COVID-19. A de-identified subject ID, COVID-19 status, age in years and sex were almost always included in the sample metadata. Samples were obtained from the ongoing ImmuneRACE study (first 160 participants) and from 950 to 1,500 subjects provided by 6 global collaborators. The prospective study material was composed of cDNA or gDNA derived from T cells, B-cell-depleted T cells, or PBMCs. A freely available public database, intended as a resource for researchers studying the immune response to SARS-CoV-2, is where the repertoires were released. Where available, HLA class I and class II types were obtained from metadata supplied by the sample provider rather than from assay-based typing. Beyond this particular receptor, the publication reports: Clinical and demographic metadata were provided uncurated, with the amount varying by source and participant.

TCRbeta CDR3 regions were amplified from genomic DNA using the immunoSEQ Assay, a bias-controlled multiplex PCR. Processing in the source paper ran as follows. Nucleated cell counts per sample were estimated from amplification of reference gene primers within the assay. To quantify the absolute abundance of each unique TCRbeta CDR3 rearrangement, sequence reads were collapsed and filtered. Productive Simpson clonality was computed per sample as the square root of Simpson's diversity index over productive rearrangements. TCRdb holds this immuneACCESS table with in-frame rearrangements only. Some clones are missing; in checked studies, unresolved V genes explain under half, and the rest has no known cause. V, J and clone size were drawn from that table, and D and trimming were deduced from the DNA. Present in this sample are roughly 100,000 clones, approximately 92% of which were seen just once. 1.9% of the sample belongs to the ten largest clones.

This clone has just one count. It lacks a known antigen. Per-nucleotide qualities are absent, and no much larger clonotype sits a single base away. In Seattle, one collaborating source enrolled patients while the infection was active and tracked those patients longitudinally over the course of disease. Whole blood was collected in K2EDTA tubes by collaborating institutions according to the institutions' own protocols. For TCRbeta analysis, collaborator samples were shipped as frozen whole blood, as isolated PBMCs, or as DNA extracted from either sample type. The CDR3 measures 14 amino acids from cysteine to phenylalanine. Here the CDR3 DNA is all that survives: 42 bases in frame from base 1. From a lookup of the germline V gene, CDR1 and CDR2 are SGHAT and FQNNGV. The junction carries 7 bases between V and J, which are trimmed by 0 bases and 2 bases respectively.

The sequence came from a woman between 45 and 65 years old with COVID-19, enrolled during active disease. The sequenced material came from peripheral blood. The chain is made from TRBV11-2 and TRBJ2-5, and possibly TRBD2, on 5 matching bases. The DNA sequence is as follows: TGTGCCAGCAGCTTAGATTGGACTCAAGAGACCCAGTACTTC. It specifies CASSLDWTQETQYF.